This T cell receptor (beta chain) was profiled in a study of T cell responses to AZD1222 COVID-19 vaccine. Whole-study findings and limits: The CD4 TCRs associated with vaccination extended across spike and predominated at 160-218 and 743-854. Recipients of two AZD1222 doses showed rising Spike-specific TCR breadth and depth. Within unmutated variant regions lay the reported targets of nearly half of spike-specific TCRs. White British ancestry dominated among donors, who included more females, and clonal diversity was possibly underestimated.

Concerning this clone itself: As yet, its antigen is unknown.

Looked up from germline, CDR1 is SGHAT and CDR2 is FQDESV (reference sequence). V lost 3 bases and J lost 7; bases outside the gene matches: 5. The CDR3 loop spans 14 amino acids. TCRdb's table, derived via immunoSEQ multiplex PCR, lists solely in-frame clones and lacks some. The data show about 100,000 clones, with just over 90% seen just once and around 8.3% held by the top ten. The source was peripheral blood, collected 28 days after the second AZD1222 dose. The J gene is TRBJ1-3, the V gene TRBV11-1; 8 nucleotides match TRBD1. The receptor was derived from an adult who received the AZD1222 COVID-19 vaccine. CDR3 in amino acids: CASSLDRVGNTIYF. The CDR3 coding sequence is TGTGCCAGCAGCTTGGACAGGGTCGGCAACACCATATATTTT.